This is a list of T cell receptor beta chains from one sample in a study of cytomegalovirus exposure and HLA in healthy donors. Some clones are missing from TCRdb's copy, which holds only in-frame ones; the method was immunoSEQ multiplex PCR. The repertoire holds some 190,000 clones, with roughly 90% as singletons. Sample: PBMCs. These receptor sequences come from a boy aged 2 to 10 in good health and CMV-seronegative. CDR3s include the opening cysteine and the closing phenylalanine or tryptophan. A D gene is named only where the DNA matches it firmly. Where a row states a size, it is once, few, many or the class of an expanded clone; other rows omit it.

-	TRBV4-2	TRBJ2-7	-	CASSQPEGGGSEQYF	TGTGCCAGCAGCCAGCCTGAGGGTGGGGGCTCCGAGCAGTACTTC
TRBD2	TRBV28	TRBJ2-1	-	CASSLSEREIGDEQFF	TGTGCCAGCAGTCTCTCAGAGCGGGAGATTGGAGATGAGCAGTTCTTC
TRBD1	TRBV4-2	TRBJ1-5	once	CASSLRDRDDQPQHF	TGTGCCAGCAGCCTCCGGGACAGGGACGATCAGCCCCAGCATTTT
-	TRBV30	TRBJ2-2	-	CASGEEGAANTGELFF	TGTGCCTCGGGGGAGGAGGGGGCTGCGAACACCGGGGAGCTGTTTTTT
TRBD2	TRBV28	TRBJ2-5	-	CASSPPRGGGETQYF	TGTGCCAGCAGCCCGCCTCGGGGGGGTGGAGAGACCCAGTACTTC
TRBD1	TRBV28	TRBJ1-2	once	CASRRTGGADGYTF	TGTGCCAGCAGGCGGACAGGGGGCGCGGATGGCTACACCTTC
TRBD2	TRBV27	TRBJ2-7	-	CASSLAGGLNEQYF	TGTGCCAGCAGTCTGGCGGGGGGTCTGAACGAGCAGTACTTC
TRBD1	TRBV5-4	TRBJ2-2	once	CASRGQGTTGELFF	TGTGCCAGCCGGGGACAGGGGACCACCGGGGAGCTGTTTTTT
-	TRBV6-1	TRBJ2-1	-	CASKGRLAHEQFF	TGTGCCAGCAAGGGTCGGCTAGCGCATGAGCAGTTCTTC
-	TRBV11-3	TRBJ1-1	once	CASSLVGGTEAFF	TGTGCCAGCAGCTTAGTAGGGGGCACTGAAGCTTTCTTT
-	TRBV28	TRBJ2-5	-	CASSSGTLPETQYF	TGTGCCAGCAGTTCCGGGACATTACCAGAGACCCAGTACTTC
-	TRBV30	TRBJ1-1	-	CAWSYAGNTEAFF	TGTGCCTGGAGTTACGCGGGGAACACTGAAGCTTTCTTT
-	TRBV5-8	TRBJ2-3	-	CASSSGTYTQYF	TGTGCCAGCAGCTCCGGGACTTATACGCAGTATTTT
TRBD1	TRBV19	TRBJ2-3	-	CASSIPTGAHPGTQYF	TGTGCCAGTAGTATTCCGACAGGGGCCCACCCAGGTACGCAGTATTTT
TRBD1	TRBV10-1	TRBJ2-7	once	CASSDRTGGYEQYF	TGCGCCAGCAGTGATCGGACAGGGGGATACGAGCAGTACTTC
-	TRBV9	TRBJ2-7	-	CASSVEGTGAGYEQYF	TGTGCCAGCAGCGTAGAGGGGACGGGAGCGGGCTACGAGCAGTACTTC
TRBD1	TRBV19	TRBJ1-2	-	CASSTQSPPPGGNYGYTF	TGTGCCAGTAGTACGCAAAGCCCTCCCCCAGGGGGAAACTATGGCTACACCTTC
TRBD1	TRBV2	TRBJ2-7	once	CATLTGGGEQYF	TGTGCCACCTTAACAGGGGGTGGTGAGCAGTACTTC
TRBD2	TRBV27	TRBJ2-5	once	CASRPRLAGEETQYF	TGTGCCAGCAGGCCTAGACTAGCGGGGGAAGAGACCCAGTACTTC
-	TRBV5-1	TRBJ2-1	once	CASSPSVGGPLYNEQFF	TGCGCCAGCAGCCCCTCTGTCGGGGGGCCCCTTTACAATGAGCAGTTCTTC
-	TRBV28	TRBJ2-2	-	CASTPGVGELFF	TGTGCCAGCACCCCCGGGGTTGGGGAGCTGTTTTTT
-	TRBV6-5	TRBJ1-3	-	CATRRGYYSGNTIYF	TGTGCCACCCGCCGCGGTTATTACTCTGGAAACACCATATATTTT
-	TRBV28	TRBJ2-7	-	CASSIPQGRTYEQYF	TGTGCCAGCAGTATACCACAGGGGAGGACCTACGAGCAGTACTTC
TRBD2	TRBV5-1	TRBJ2-7	once	CASSGSGTYEQYF	TGCGCCAGCAGCGGTAGCGGGACCTACGAGCAGTACTTC
TRBD1	TRBV6-5	TRBJ2-7	-	CASSITGGSPYEQYF	TGTGCCAGCAGTATTACAGGGGGTAGCCCCTACGAGCAGTACTTC
TRBD2	TRBV7-3	TRBJ2-3	-	CASSLMGPWLAGGASTDTQYF	TGTGCCAGCAGCTTAATGGGCCCATGGCTAGCGGGAGGTGCTAGCACAGATACGCAGTATTTT
TRBD1	TRBV9	TRBJ2-1	-	CASSVGTGARNNEQFF	TGTGCCAGCAGCGTGGGGACAGGGGCAAGAAACAATGAGCAGTTCTTC
-	TRBV30	TRBJ1-1	-	CAWSAQGRTEAFF	TGTGCCTGGAGTGCCCAGGGGAGAACTGAAGCTTTCTTT
-	TRBV5-6	TRBJ2-3	-	CASSFWRELSTDTQYF	TGTGCCAGCAGCTTTTGGCGGGAACTTAGCACAGATACGCAGTATTTT
-	TRBV19	TRBJ1-5	-	CASQPGWNNQPQHF	TGTGCCAGCCAACCAGGGTGGAACAATCAGCCCCAGCATTTT
-	TRBV5-1	TRBJ2-5	-	CARSQVSRETQYF	TGCGCCAGAAGTCAGGTTTCACGGGAGACCCAGTACTTC
TRBD1	TRBV27	TRBJ1-2	-	CASSSGTGRDYGYTF	TGTGCCAGCAGTTCCGGGACAGGGAGGGACTATGGCTACACCTTC
-	TRBV6-4	TRBJ2-7	-	CASSRQVYEQYF	TGTGCCAGCAGTCGACAGGTCTACGAGCAGTACTTC
-	TRBV13	TRBJ2-4	-	CASSLGGKNIQYF	TGTGCCAGCAGCTTGGGCGGGAAAAACATTCAGTACTTC
-	TRBV11-2	TRBJ2-7	-	CASSPDRVYEQYF	TGTGCCAGCAGCCCCGACAGAGTCTACGAGCAGTACTTC
TRBD2	TRBV9	TRBJ2-7	-	CASSVAAGGYEQYF	TGTGCCAGCAGCGTAGCGGCGGGGGGGTACGAGCAGTACTTC
-	TRBV10-3	TRBJ2-7	-	CAISERGQGAYEQYF	TGTGCCATCAGTGAGCGGGGGCAGGGGGCCTACGAGCAGTACTTC
-	TRBV6-5	TRBJ1-6	-	CASREPNSPLHF	TGTGCCAGCAGGGAGCCGAATTCACCCCTCCACTTT
-	TRBV28	TRBJ2-7	-	CATSMTGFAYEQYF	TGTGCCACGTCGATGACGGGGTTCGCCTACGAGCAGTACTTC
TRBD1	TRBV7-2	TRBJ2-1	-	CASSSTTGAVYNEQFF	TGTGCCAGCAGCTCGACGACAGGGGCGGTATACAATGAGCAGTTCTTC
TRBD1	TRBV5-4	TRBJ1-4	-	CASSSWTGGNEKLFF	TGTGCCAGCAGCTCCTGGACAGGGGGCAATGAAAAACTGTTTTTT
-	TRBV11-2	TRBJ2-5	-	CASSSPRGTPGGTRYF	TGTGCCAGCAGCTCACCACGTGGGACACCGGGTGGGACCCGGTACTTC
-	TRBV9	TRBJ2-5	-	CASSGMGQGFETQYF	TGTGCCAGCAGCGGGATGGGCCAGGGGTTTGAGACCCAGTACTTC
-	TRBV19	TRBJ1-5	-	CASTGTGTVNHQPQHF	TGTGCCAGTACCGGTACGGGAACAGTGAATCATCAGCCCCAGCATTTT
-	TRBV5-1	TRBJ1-2	-	CASRYETEETNYGYTF	TGCGCCAGTCGTTACGAGACCGAGGAGACTAACTATGGCTACACCTTC
-	TRBV5-1	TRBJ1-2	once	CASSPAIGGVSGYTF	TGCGCCAGCAGCCCGGCCATAGGAGGGGTGAGCGGCTACACCTTC
-	TRBV19	TRBJ1-1	-	CATVGIQAAFF	TGTGCCACCGTGGGAATACAGGCCGCTTTCTTT
-	TRBV30	TRBJ2-2	-	CAWNGERGAPSGDTGELFF	TGTGCCTGGAATGGAGAACGGGGGGCCCCTTCTGGGGACACCGGGGAGCTGTTTTTT
-	TRBV6-1	TRBJ1-5	-	CASSDEGYQPQHF	TGTGCCAGCAGTGACGAGGGATATCAGCCCCAGCATTTT